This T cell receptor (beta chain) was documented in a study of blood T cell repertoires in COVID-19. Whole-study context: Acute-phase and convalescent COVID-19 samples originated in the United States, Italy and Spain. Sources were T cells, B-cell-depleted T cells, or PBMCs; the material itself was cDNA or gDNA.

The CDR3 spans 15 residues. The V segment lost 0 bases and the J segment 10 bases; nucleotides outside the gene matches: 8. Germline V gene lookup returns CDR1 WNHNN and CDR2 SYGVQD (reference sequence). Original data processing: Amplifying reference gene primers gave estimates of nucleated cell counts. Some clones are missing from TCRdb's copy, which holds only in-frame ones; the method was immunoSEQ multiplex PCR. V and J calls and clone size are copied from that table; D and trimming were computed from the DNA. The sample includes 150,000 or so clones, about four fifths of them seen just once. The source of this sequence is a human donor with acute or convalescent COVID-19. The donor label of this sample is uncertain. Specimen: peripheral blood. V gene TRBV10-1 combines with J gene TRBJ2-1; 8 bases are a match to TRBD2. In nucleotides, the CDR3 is TGCGCCAGCAGTGAGTCTCGGGGGACTAGTGGAGAGCAGTTCTTC. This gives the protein CASSESRGTSGEQFF.